This T cell receptor (beta chain) was observed in a study of blood T cell repertoires in COVID-19. TCRdb's table, derived via immunoSEQ multiplex PCR, lists solely in-frame clones and lacks some. Of about 40,000 clones detected, around three quarters appear once; the ten largest clones hold approximately 30%. The germline V and J ends were trimmed by 3 bases and 7 bases, with 12 bases remaining between them. There are 13 residues in the CDR3. Germline values: CDR1 SEHNR, CDR2 FQNEAQ (reference sequence). This clone has just one count. Sequences were obtained from peripheral blood. This receptor was identified in an elderly woman with acute or convalescent COVID-19. The chain links TRBV7-9 to TRBJ1-2; unclear D gene. The CDR3 DNA follows: TGTGCCAGCAGCTTTATAGCTGGGAGTGGCTACACCTTC. Amino acids: CASSFIAGSGYTF.